The T cell receptor beta chain under discussion was sequenced for a study of cytomegalovirus exposure and HLA in healthy donors. Overall study findings and caveats: In vitro data verified three CMV-associated chains as specific for CMV antigens. Researchers counted roughly 150 TCR beta chains as cytomegalovirus-associated. Rare TCR sequences dominated, though some public TCRs recurred in many donors.

In this sample, this clone turned up many times. Its antigen is not known. Germline V gives CDR1 GTSNPN, CDR2 SVGIG (reference sequence). The trim removed 0 bases at V and 7 bases at J, leaving 5 bases unmatched. CDR3 length: 14 residues. The donors were in the roughly 130-subject validation cohort, distinct from the approximately 670-subject first cohort. TCRdb's copy holds only in-frame clones and misses some; the assay was immunoSEQ multiplex PCR. The sample includes more than 200,000 clones, roughly 84% seen only once; the top ten take about 12%. The clonotype originates from a young man in good health and CMV-seropositive. The V and J genes are TRBV30 and TRBJ2-4, with TRBD1 matching 8 bases. Sequences were obtained from PBMCs. The CDR3 DNA reads TGTGCCTGGAGTGTTGGGACAGGATGGAACATTCAGTACTTC. Protein sequence: CAWSVGTGWNIQYF.